This entry concerns a single T cell receptor beta chain. There are 16 residues in the CDR3. The V gene end was trimmed by 7 bases and the J gene end by 8 bases; junction bases not matched to a gene: 13. Germline CDR1 is WSHSY and CDR2 is SAAADI. Using immunoSEQ multiplex PCR, the repertoire was profiled, and TCRdb retains in-frame clones only, with some absent. The table records roughly 150,000 clones, over 75% of them present only once. The data were taken from a study of blood T cell repertoires in COVID-19. The chain carries TRBV10-2 and TRBJ2-4; 11 bases line up with TRBD2. This receptor was identified in a man between 50 and 59 years old in a cohort exposed to, infected with or recovered from COVID-19 (not recorded which). Sequenced sample: PBMCs or T cells enriched from blood (not recorded which). The CDR3 DNA reads TGCGCCAGCACCCTAGGGAATTTAGCGGGAGGGGACATTCAGTACTTC. Residues: CASTLGNLAGGDIQYF.